This is a list of T cell receptor beta chains from one sample in a study of CD8+CD57+ T cells in acquired aplastic anemia. TCRdb passed the reads through MiXCR, listing each CDR3 protein once. The sample consists of some 210,000 distinct CDR3 sequences, 61% of them appearing once. Sequencing used sorted CD4+, CD8+, or CD8+CD57+ T cells (not recorded which) from PBMCs. The receptors originated from a human donor in good health. The CDR3 runs from the conserved cysteine through the conserved F or W. Fields, in order: V gene, J gene, D gene, clone size, CDR3 DNA, CDR3 protein. The D gene is left open where the match is weak. The size entry is marked missing in some rows and otherwise reads once, few, many or a size class.

V gene: TRBV10-3
J gene: TRBJ1-6
D gene: -
clone size: -
CDR3 DNA: TGTGCCATCGGCCCGGGTTCTAGTTCACCCCTCCACTTT
CDR3 protein: CAIGPGSSSPLHF

V gene: TRBV19
J gene: TRBJ1-4
D gene: -
clone size: many
CDR3 DNA: TGTGCCAGTAGTATCGTGGTCCCTGAAAAACTGTTTTTT
CDR3 protein: CASSIVVPEKLFF

V gene: TRBV7-2
J gene: TRBJ1-6
D gene: -
clone size: -
CDR3 DNA: TGTGCCAGCAGCTTAGAACGATCGTCACCCCTCCACTTT
CDR3 protein: CASSLERSSPLHF

V gene: TRBV5-4
J gene: TRBJ2-1
D gene: -
clone size: -
CDR3 DNA: TGTGCCAGCAAATCGTGGAATGAGCAGTTCTTC
CDR3 protein: CASKSWNEQFF

V gene: TRBV25-1
J gene: TRBJ1-6
D gene: -
clone size: -
CDR3 DNA: TGTGCCACCGTAGGCCAGGGGTTCGCACCCCTCCACTTT
CDR3 protein: CATVGQGFAPLHF

V gene: TRBV15
J gene: TRBJ2-7
D gene: -
clone size: -
CDR3 DNA: TGTGCCACCAGCAGGACGCTGGACTCGCTCTACGAGCAGTACTTC
CDR3 protein: CATSRTLDSLYEQYF

V gene: TRBV10-3
J gene: TRBJ2-1
D gene: -
clone size: -
CDR3 DNA: TGTGCCATCAGTGAGTCTCCTAGCTCCCCTACAATGGAGCAGTTCTTC
CDR3 protein: CAISESPSSPTMEQFF

V gene: TRBV14
J gene: TRBJ2-1
D gene: TRBD2
clone size: -
CDR3 DNA: TGCGCCAGCAGCCCCTTCCGTGCGGGGGGGTCATACAATGAGCAGTTCTTC
CDR3 protein: CASSPFRAGGSYNEQFF

V gene: TRBV24-1
J gene: TRBJ2-1
D gene: TRBD2
clone size: -
CDR3 DNA: TGTGCCACCAGTGATCCAACTAGCGGGAGTGTCTATGAGCAGTTCTTC
CDR3 protein: CATSDPTSGSVYEQFF

V gene: TRBV2
J gene: TRBJ2-1
D gene: -
clone size: -
CDR3 DNA: TGTGCCAGCAGGGCGGCCGGGCAGTTCTTC
CDR3 protein: CASRAAGQFF

V gene: TRBV6-4
J gene: TRBJ1-1
D gene: -
clone size: many
CDR3 DNA: TGTGCCAGCAGTGACCCCCCTGAGATGAACATTGAAGCTTTCTTT
CDR3 protein: CASSDPPEMNIEAFF

V gene: TRBV10-3
J gene: TRBJ1-6
D gene: TRBD1
clone size: -
CDR3 DNA: TGTGCCATCAGTGAGTCTCTGGGACAGCGTACTGAAAAACGCTATAGTTCACCCCTCCACTTT
CDR3 protein: CAISESLGQRTEKRYSSPLHF

V gene: TRBV7-2
J gene: TRBJ1-2
D gene: -
clone size: -
CDR3 DNA: TGTGCCAGCAGCGAGGAGGCAGGGCGGGCTGGCTACACCTTC
CDR3 protein: CASSEEAGRAGYTF

V gene: TRBV7-9
J gene: TRBJ1-5
D gene: -
clone size: few
CDR3 DNA: TGTGCCAGCAGCCAACTTAATCAGCCCCAGCATTTT
CDR3 protein: CASSQLNQPQHF

V gene: TRBV4-1
J gene: TRBJ2-2
D gene: -
clone size: many
CDR3 DNA: TGCGCCAGCAGCGGGGGAACCGGGGAGCTGTTTTTT
CDR3 protein: CASSGGTGELFF

V gene: TRBV12-3/TRBV12-4
J gene: TRBJ1-5
D gene: -
clone size: -
CDR3 DNA: TGTGCCAGCAGTTTTGGAGGGGCCCAGCATTTT
CDR3 protein: CASSFGGAQHF

V gene: TRBV7-6
J gene: TRBJ1-6
D gene: -
clone size: many
CDR3 DNA: TGTGCCAGCAGCTTAGCGACAGGAAAATCACCCCTCCACTTT
CDR3 protein: CASSLATGKSPLHF

V gene: TRBV9
J gene: TRBJ2-7
D gene: -
clone size: few
CDR3 DNA: TGTGCCAGCAGCGGGATAAACGAGCAGTACTTC
CDR3 protein: CASSGINEQYF

V gene: TRBV7-9
J gene: TRBJ2-3
D gene: -
clone size: few
CDR3 DNA: TGTGCCAGCAGCCCCATTACAGATACGCAGTATTTT
CDR3 protein: CASSPITDTQYF

V gene: TRBV24-1
J gene: TRBJ2-5
D gene: TRBD2
clone size: few
CDR3 DNA: TGTGCCACCAGTGATGCGGGGGGGCCCCAAGAGACCCAGTACTTC
CDR3 protein: CATSDAGGPQETQYF

V gene: TRBV5-8
J gene: TRBJ1-2
D gene: -
clone size: many
CDR3 DNA: TGTGCCAGCAGCTTGAACAGAAACTATGGCTACACCTTC
CDR3 protein: CASSLNRNYGYTF

V gene: TRBV19
J gene: TRBJ1-2
D gene: -
clone size: -
CDR3 DNA: TGTGCCAGTAGCAGGGACGCTGGGGACTATGGCTACACCTTC
CDR3 protein: CASSRDAGDYGYTF

V gene: TRBV24-1
J gene: TRBJ1-5
D gene: TRBD1
clone size: -
CDR3 DNA: TGTGCCACCAGTGACCGGACAGGGTATCAGCCTCGGCATTTT
CDR3 protein: CATSDRTGYQPRHF

V gene: TRBV7-8
J gene: TRBJ2-7
D gene: TRBD2
clone size: -
CDR3 DNA: TGTGCCAGCAGCTTAGCCGGGAGGGGGCAGTACTTC
CDR3 protein: CASSLAGRGQYF

V gene: TRBV7-2
J gene: TRBJ2-7
D gene: TRBD2
clone size: -
CDR3 DNA: TGTGCCAGCAGCTTACGTGCGGGGGGCTCTCGGTACGAGCAGTACTTC
CDR3 protein: CASSLRAGGSRYEQYF

V gene: TRBV12-3/TRBV12-4
J gene: TRBJ1-1
D gene: -
clone size: -
CDR3 DNA: TGTGCCAGCAACTTGGGGGGGTCTGAAGCTTTCTTT
CDR3 protein: CASNLGGSEAFF

V gene: TRBV29-1
J gene: TRBJ2-3
D gene: -
clone size: many
CDR3 DNA: TGCAGCGTTGTTTTAGCAGGAGCAGATACGCAGTATTTT
CDR3 protein: CSVVLAGADTQYF

V gene: TRBV7-9
J gene: TRBJ2-2
D gene: -
clone size: -
CDR3 DNA: TGTGCCAGCAGCTTTGGGCCGGGCACCGGGGAGCTGTTTTTT
CDR3 protein: CASSFGPGTGELFF

V gene: TRBV7-3
J gene: TRBJ2-7
D gene: TRBD1
clone size: -
CDR3 DNA: TGTGCCAGCAGCTTATCTCCGGGACAGGGCTTAACGGAGCAGTACTTC
CDR3 protein: CASSLSPGQGLTEQYF

V gene: TRBV7-3
J gene: TRBJ2-3
D gene: -
clone size: -
CDR3 DNA: TGTGCCAGCAGCTTAGGCCGGGACCAACATACGCAGTATTTT
CDR3 protein: CASSLGRDQHTQYF

V gene: TRBV5-6
J gene: TRBJ2-1
D gene: -
clone size: many
CDR3 DNA: TGTGCCAGCAGCTTGGACGCGGCGGGGCCGCTTGCGTACAATGAGCAGTTCTTC
CDR3 protein: CASSLDAAGPLAYNEQFF

V gene: TRBV7-8
J gene: TRBJ2-5
D gene: -
clone size: -
CDR3 DNA: TGTGCCAGCAGCTCCATGCATCAAGAGACCCAGTACTTC
CDR3 protein: CASSSMHQETQYF

V gene: TRBV12-3/TRBV12-4
J gene: TRBJ2-7
D gene: TRBD2
clone size: few
CDR3 DNA: TGTGCCAGCAGTTTAGATCTAGCGGGAGTCGGGGAGCAGTACTTC
CDR3 protein: CASSLDLAGVGEQYF

V gene: TRBV29-1
J gene: TRBJ2-7
D gene: -
clone size: -
CDR3 DNA: TGCAGCGTTGAAGATTCGGGGGGCCACCCCTCCTACGAGCAGTACTTC
CDR3 protein: CSVEDSGGHPSYEQYF

V gene: TRBV9
J gene: TRBJ1-2
D gene: -
clone size: -
CDR3 DNA: TGTGCCAGCAGCTCCAAGGGACTAGCAGTATACACCTTC
CDR3 protein: CASSSKGLAVYTF

V gene: TRBV20-1
J gene: TRBJ1-5
D gene: -
clone size: -
CDR3 DNA: TGCAGTGCCAGTTATAGAGGTAGAGTGCCCCAGCATTTT
CDR3 protein: CSASYRGRVPQHF

V gene: TRBV20-1
J gene: TRBJ2-5
D gene: -
clone size: many
CDR3 DNA: TGCAGTGCTAGAGATAGGACGGAGCACTTCCAAGAGACCCAGTACTTC
CDR3 protein: CSARDRTEHFQETQYF

V gene: TRBV20-1
J gene: TRBJ2-5
D gene: -
clone size: -
CDR3 DNA: TGCAGTGCGACCGAAGCGGGCACCCAGTACTTC
CDR3 protein: CSATEAGTQYF

V gene: TRBV4-2
J gene: TRBJ2-3
D gene: TRBD2
clone size: many
CDR3 DNA: TGTGCCAGCAGCCAGACCCCGGGACTAGGGACCCAAGATACGCAGTATTTT
CDR3 protein: CASSQTPGLGTQDTQYF

V gene: TRBV7-8
J gene: TRBJ2-7
D gene: -
clone size: few
CDR3 DNA: TGTGCCAGCAGCCCTAGTGGGGTATCGGGGGAGCAGTACTTC
CDR3 protein: CASSPSGVSGEQYF